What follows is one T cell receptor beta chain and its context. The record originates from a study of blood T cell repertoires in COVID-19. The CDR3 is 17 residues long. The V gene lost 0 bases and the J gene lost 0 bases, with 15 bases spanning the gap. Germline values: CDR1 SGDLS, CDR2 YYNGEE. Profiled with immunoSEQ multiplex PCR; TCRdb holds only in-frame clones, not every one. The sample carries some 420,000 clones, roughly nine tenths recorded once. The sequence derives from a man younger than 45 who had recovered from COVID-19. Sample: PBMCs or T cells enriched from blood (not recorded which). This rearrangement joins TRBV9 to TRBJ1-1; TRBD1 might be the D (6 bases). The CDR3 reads CASSVGTGLGMNTEAFF. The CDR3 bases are TGTGCCAGCAGCGTAGGAACAGGGCTTGGGATGAACACTGAAGCTTTCTTT.